This is a list of T cell receptor beta chains from one sample in a study of T cell responses to AZD1222 COVID-19 vaccine. Clones were read by immunoSEQ multiplex PCR, and TCRdb kept only the in-frame ones, dropping some. The top ten hold roughly 0.99% of the sample, which has 150,000 to 200,000 clones, approximately 90% seen once. Here the sequenced sample was peripheral blood, taken on day 0 of AZD1222 vaccination. These receptors came from an adult in good health. CDR3s include the opening cysteine and the closing phenylalanine or tryptophan. The order of the fields is D gene, V gene, clone size, J gene, CDR3 DNA, CDR3 protein. D genes are given only for firm matches. Clone size, where shown, is once, few, many, or a class for clones that have expanded.

>.|TRBV5-1|.|TRBJ1-1
TGCGCCAGCAGCGTGGGGAACACTGAAGCTTTCTTT
CASSVGNTEAFF
>.|TRBV28|few|TRBJ1-2
TGTGCCAGCAGTTCCCTGAGCGGTGGGGTCTATGGCTACACCTTC
CASSSLSGGVYGYTF
>.|TRBV27|.|TRBJ1-1
TGTGCCAGCAGTTTCGACAGGAGCCTTGAAGCTTTCTTT
CASSFDRSLEAFF
>.|TRBV5-1|.|TRBJ1-2
TGCGCCAGCAGCTTAGACGGTACTAACTATGGCTACACCTTC
CASSLDGTNYGYTF
>TRBD2|TRBV7-9|.|TRBJ2-5
TGTGCCAGCAGCTTAGGACGACTAGCGGGGGGCGAGACCCAGTACTTC
CASSLGRLAGGETQYF
>TRBD2|TRBV5-1|.|TRBJ2-7
TGCGCCAGCAGCTTGACCGGATCGAGCGGGAGCTCCTACGAGCAGTACTTC
CASSLTGSSGSSYEQYF
>.|TRBV28|.|TRBJ2-7
TGTGCCAGCAGTTTGGGGGACTTAGCCTACGAGCAGTACTTC
CASSLGDLAYEQYF
>TRBD1|TRBV23-1|.|TRBJ1-5
TGCGCCAGCAGTCAATCATCCCCTACCCTAGACAGGGGAAGCAATCAGCCCCAGCATTTT
CASSQSSPTLDRGSNQPQHF
>.|TRBV6-2/TRBV6-3|once|TRBJ1-5
TGTGCCAGCAGTTACTCGGGCAGTAGCAATCAGCCCCAGCATTTT
CASSYSGSSNQPQHF
>TRBD2|TRBV6-5|.|TRBJ2-1
TGTGCCAGCACCAGAGAACTAGCGGGGTACAATGAGCAGTTCTTC
CASTRELAGYNEQFF
>.|TRBV2|.|TRBJ1-1
TGTGCCAGCAGTGAGCAGGGTAACACTGAAGCTTTCTTT
CASSEQGNTEAFF
>.|TRBV9|.|TRBJ1-6
TGTGCCAGCAGCGTATCCGGGCAGGGAGGAAATTCACCCCTCCACTTT
CASSVSGQGGNSPLHF
>.|TRBV5-4|.|TRBJ2-5
TGTGCCAGCAGCTCAAGAAGACAGGAAGAGACCCAGTACTTC
CASSSRRQEETQYF
>.|TRBV7-9|once|TRBJ1-3
TGTGCCAGCAGCCCCCGGAAGCGTGATGGTGGAAACACCATATATTTT
CASSPRKRDGGNTIYF
>.|TRBV7-2|.|TRBJ2-5
TGTGCCAGCGCGGCTAGCGTCGGGATGGTGACCCAGTACTTC
CASAASVGMVTQYF
>TRBD1|TRBV6-1|.|TRBJ1-2
TGTGCCAGCAGTGAAGCGGGACAGAGCAACTATGGCTACACCTTC
CASSEAGQSNYGYTF
>TRBD1|TRBV7-9|.|TRBJ1-1
TGTGCCAGCAGCACCCCAGGGGGGGGCACTGAAGCTTTCTTT
CASSTPGGGTEAFF
>.|TRBV14|.|TRBJ1-1
TGTGCCAGCAGCCATCGTCAGGGCAGGCTTGAAGCTTTCTTT
CASSHRQGRLEAFF
>.|TRBV28|.|TRBJ2-7
TGTGCCAGCAGTCTACAAAGCCCCTACTACGAGCAGTACTTC
CASSLQSPYYEQYF
>TRBD1|TRBV15|.|TRBJ1-1
TGTGCCACTACCGAGTCGAGACAGGGGGGTACTGAAGCTTTCTTT
CATTESRQGGTEAFF
>.|TRBV28|.|TRBJ1-2
TGTGCCAGCAGTTTAGACAGGTTCTATGGCTACACCTTC
CASSLDRFYGYTF
>.|TRBV27|once|TRBJ2-1
TGTGCCAGCAGCCCGGGACCCCCGGAAGTCAATGAGCAGTTCTTC
CASSPGPPEVNEQFF
>TRBD2|TRBV19|.|TRBJ2-2
TGTGCCAGTAACCCGGGACTAGCGGGAGGAAACACCGGGGAGCTGTTTTTT
CASNPGLAGGNTGELFF
>TRBD2|TRBV10-2|.|TRBJ2-1
TGCGCCAGCAGAGAACTAGCGGGAGGTGTTGTTGAGCAGTTCTTC
CASRELAGGVVEQFF
>.|TRBV13|.|TRBJ1-2
TGTGCCAGCAGCTACCGGGAGGCAGACTACACCTTC
CASSYREADYTF
>TRBD1|TRBV14|.|TRBJ1-2
TGTGCCAGCAGCCCGCCCCACGGGACAGGGCGCTATGGCTACACCTTC
CASSPPHGTGRYGYTF
>.|TRBV5-1|.|TRBJ1-1
TGCGCCAGCAGCTCACCGGGGAACACTGAAGCTTTCTTT
CASSSPGNTEAFF
>.|TRBV5-1|once|TRBJ1-1
TGCGCCAGCAGCTTGGCAGGGTCTAACACTGAAGCTTTCTTT
CASSLAGSNTEAFF
>TRBD2|TRBV9|.|TRBJ2-1
TGTGCCAGCAGCGTAGGTGTTAGCGGGGATAACAATGAGCAGTTCTTC
CASSVGVSGDNNEQFF
>.|TRBV7-9|.|TRBJ1-2
TGTGCCAGCAGCGCGAGGCCCGGGGATGGCTACACCTTC
CASSARPGDGYTF
>.|TRBV18|.|TRBJ1-2
TGTGCCAGCTCACCACAGGTTGAGAGCAACTATGGCTACACCTTC
CASSPQVESNYGYTF
>TRBD1|TRBV2|.|TRBJ1-1
TGTGCCAGCAGTGGGAACAGGGGAGATACTGAAGCTTTCTTT
CASSGNRGDTEAFF
>.|TRBV19|.|TRBJ1-6
TGTGCCAGTAGCAACATGGGGCCGGGTTCACCCCTCCACTTT
CASSNMGPGSPLHF
>TRBD1|TRBV7-9|.|TRBJ1-2
TGTGCCAGCGGGACAGTCCCTCCTGGCTACACCTTC
CASGTVPPGYTF
>.|TRBV13|.|TRBJ2-7
TGTGCCAGCAGCTTCCGGACGGTTTACATCTACGAGCAGTACTTC
CASSFRTVYIYEQYF
>TRBD2|TRBV7-2|.|TRBJ2-7
TGTGCCAGCAGCCTGGGACTAGGGGCCTACGAGCAGTACTTC
CASSLGLGAYEQYF
>.|TRBV29-1|.|TRBJ1-1
TGCAGCGCCCGGCCCCGGGCCGGCACTGAAGCTTTCTTT
CSARPRAGTEAFF
>.|TRBV28|.|TRBJ1-1
TGTGCCAGCAAGGGGGACACTGAAGCTTTCTTT
CASKGDTEAFF
>TRBD2|TRBV6-6|few|TRBJ2-7
TGTGCCAGCAGTTCGCTAGCGGGAGGCGAGCAGTACTTC
CASSSLAGGEQYF
>TRBD2|TRBV28|.|TRBJ2-7
TGTGCCAGCAGTGGAGGACTAGCGGTCTACGAGCAGTACTTC
CASSGGLAVYEQYF
>.|TRBV28|few|TRBJ1-2
TGTGCCAGCAGTCAAATAGGGGATAACTATGGCTACACCTTC
CASSQIGDNYGYTF
>.|TRBV10-3|.|TRBJ1-2
TGTGCCATCAGTGCATCAGAAAAACGAAATGGCTACACCTTC
CAISASEKRNGYTF
>.|TRBV18|.|TRBJ1-1
TGTGCCAGCTCACCACGGGGGGGAATGAACACTGAAGCTTTCTTT
CASSPRGGMNTEAFF
>.|TRBV28|.|TRBJ1-1
TGTGCCAGCAGTCAGCCCAGACAAGGGAACACTGAAGCTTTCTTT
CASSQPRQGNTEAFF
>TRBD1|TRBV9|.|TRBJ2-1
TGTGCCAGCAGTACCGGGACAGGGTTGAATGAGCAGTTCTTC
CASSTGTGLNEQFF
>.|TRBV27|.|TRBJ1-2
TGTGCCAGCAGTTCTACCCCCAGATATGGCTACACCTTC
CASSSTPRYGYTF
>.|TRBV4-2|.|TRBJ1-4
TGTGCCAGCAGCGCGGGGGGGGCCACTAATGAAAAACTGTTTTTT
CASSAGGATNEKLFF